The 10 T cell receptor beta chains presented below share a single source sample, sequenced in a study of molecular identifiers for immune sequencing clone quantification (dated by TCRdb to the late 2010s). Library preparation employed PCR. Sequencing used an Illumina HiSeq 4000. In-frame beta chains were kept once TCRdb had trimmed the public reads at Q25 with fastp and called clones with MiXCR. Entries that share a CDR3 protein sequence are merged under the most common genes and DNA. The sample profile shows approximately 54,000 distinct CDR3 sequences; about 25% of them were found once. The top ten clonotypes cover under 2% of the sample. Sequenced sample: naive CD8+ T cells from blood, with Jurkat cell RNA spiked in. Explained via the paper, the cell subset or site label denotes: FACS-sorted CD8+CD4-CCR7+CD45RA+ naive T cells. Receptor source: a human donor in good health. Some libraries in this study had Jurkat cell RNA spiked in.

This clonotype occurred a few times. J is TRBJ2-5 and V is TRBV3-1, with no clear D. Trimming left V 4 bases short and J 0 bases short, with 12 bases between. Germline V lookup: CDR1 LGHDT, CDR2 YNNKEL (reference sequence). The CDR3 length is 15 residues. Here the CDR3 reads CASSRPDGYQETQYF. CDR3 DNA: TGTGCCAGCAGCCGGCCTGACGGGTACCAAGAGACCCAGTACTTC.

This clonotype was counted once. A much more abundant neighbour one base away suggests this may be a read error. The V and J genes are TRBV12-3 or TRBV12-4 and TRBJ1-1; D possibly corresponds to TRBD1 (5 bases). With 11 bases removed from V and 4 bases from J, the gap between germline ends came to 14 bases. This CDR3 contains 12 residues. CDR3 protein: CAAGAGSTEAFF. The CDR3 DNA follows: TGTGCCGCCGGGGCGGGGTCCACTGAAGCTTTCTTT.

The rearrangement uses TRBV9 and TRBJ2-7; 11 positions agree with TRBD2. This CDR3 is 14 amino acids long. Germline CDR1 reads SGDLS; CDR2 reads YYNGEE. V shed 10 bases, J shed 6 bases, and the junction held 12 bases outside the gene matches. The CDR3 protein is CADSISGGAGEQYF. For the CDR3, the DNA is TGTGCCGACAGCATTAGCGGGGGGGCCGGCGAGCAGTACTTC.

This clonotype turned up a few times. The genes are TRBV7-9 and TRBJ1-1; perhaps TRBD1 as D (6 bases). The CDR3 extends over 12 amino acids. Trimming stripped 5 bases from V and 6 bases from J, with 10 bases between. Looked up from germline, CDR1 is SEHNR and CDR2 is FQNEAQ (reference sequence). In DNA, the CDR3 is TGTGCCAGCAGCGCCACAGGGCCTGAAGCTTTCTTT. Translation gives CASSATGPEAFF. The entire variable domain, with the rest obtained from reference TRBV7-9 and TRBJ1-1, is as follows: DTGVSQNPRHKITKRGQNVTFRCDPISEHNRLYWYRQTLGQGPEFLTYFQNEAQLEKSRLLSDRFSAERPKGSFSTLEIQRTEQGDSAMYLCASSATGPEAFFGQGTRLTVV.

At least ten counts were recorded for this clonotype. The chain recombines TRBV19 with TRBJ2-1; 9 bases line up with TRBD2. This CDR3 has 15 residues. Germline CDR1 reads LNHDA; CDR2 reads SQIVND (reference sequence). Losses at the gene ends were 2 bases for V and 8 bases for J; bases not matched to a gene: 7. CDR3 loop: CASSIQGTSSDEQFF. The CDR3, as DNA: TGTGCCAGTAGTATACAAGGGACTAGCTCGGATGAGCAGTTCTTC.

Details on this clonotype: This clone may be a read error of a much larger clone one base away. This rearrangement joins TRBV28 to TRBJ2-2; the D gene is possibly TRBD2 (6 bases). CDR3 length: 13 amino acids. V was cut by 5 bases and J by 9 bases, with 13 bases left in between. CDR1 and CDR2 from the germline V gene are MDHEN and SYDVKM. The CDR3 DNA sequence: TGTGCCAGCAGTCCACTAGCTACCAGGGAGCTGTTTTTT. Translated: CASSPLATRELFF.

This clonotype was counted ten times or more. The rearrangement joins TRBV6-6 to TRBJ2-6; D assignment may be TRBD1 or TRBD2 (6 bases each). CDR1 MNHNY and CDR2 SVGAGI come from the germline V gene (reference sequence). V lost 7 bases and J lost 0, with 19 bases in between. This CDR3 comprises 18 residues. CDR3 bases: TGTGCCAGCAAGGAGGGTTGGGGGCTGAGCTCTGGGGCCAACGTCCTGACTTTC. As protein: CASKEGWGLSSGANVLTF.

At least ten counts were recorded for this clonotype. The chain uses TRBV30 and TRBJ2-5; 8 nucleotides agree with TRBD2. J lost 4 bases, V lost 2 bases, and 12 bases had no gene match. This CDR3 comprises 16 residues. The V gene's germline CDR1 is GTSNPN and CDR2 SVGIG (reference sequence). The chain's CDR3 is CAWSKDPGLGSETQYF. CDR3 nucleotide sequence: TGTGCCTGGAGTAAGGACCCGGGACTAGGATCAGAGACCCAGTACTTC.

This clonotype was picked up many times. V gene TRBV9 combines with J gene TRBJ2-2; TRBD2 agrees at 8 bases. The V gene's germline CDR1 is SGDLS and CDR2 YYNGEE. The CDR3 is 16 residues long. V trimming: 0 bases; J trimming: 0 bases; junction bases outside the gene matches: 1. CDR3 sequence: CASSVDSGTNTGELFF. CDR3 DNA sequence: TGTGCCAGCAGCGTAGATAGCGGGACGAACACCGGGGAGCTGTTTTTT.

This clonotype turned up a few times. The chain uses TRBV27 and TRBJ2-1; 7 bases agree with TRBD1. The length of the CDR3 is 13 residues. V lost 3 bases and J lost 9; bases outside the gene matches: 5. Looked up from germline, CDR1 is MNHEY and CDR2 is SMNVEV (reference sequence). The CDR3 DNA sequence: TGTGCCAGCAGTTTGAGAGGGGGCTTTGAGCAGTTCTTC. It yields the protein CASSLRGGFEQFF.